This T cell receptor beta chain was recovered during a study of PD-L1 blockade in urothelial cancer. Study-wide background: Per blood sample, T cells had a median of 141,255.

Specified time point: pretreatment peripheral blood. This clone was found a few times. Its specificity is unknown. The length of the CDR3 is 13 residues. Germline values: CDR1 ENHRY, CDR2 SYGVKD. Trimming cost V 10 bases and J 0 bases, with 12 bases left between them. Broader study findings: Durable-benefit patients expanded tumor-associated blood clones more at 3 weeks.

Produced via immunoSEQ multiplex PCR; TCRdb's table is partial and in-frame only. The table lists about 87,000 clones, around 84% of them singletons. The chain has TRBV10-3 and TRBJ1-1; D possibly corresponds to TRBD1 (5 bases). The sample consisted of PBMCs, taken around atezolizumab (anti-PD-L1) treatment. The source is a man aged 60 to 75 with urothelial cancer. For the CDR3, the DNA is TGTGCCACTGGGGCAGGGATGAACACTGAAGCTTTCTTT. It codes for CATGAGMNTEAFF.